This T cell receptor beta chain was obtained from a study of blood T cell repertoires in COVID-19. Deletions cut 2 bases from V and 8 bases from J, with 12 bases between. The CDR3 has 14 amino acids. The germline CDR1 and CDR2 sequences are MDHEN and SYDVKM. Measured with immunoSEQ multiplex PCR; TCRdb has only the in-frame clones, and not every one. Of around 250,000 clones in the sample, about 83% are singletons; the top ten hold around 2.1%. The sample comprised PBMCs or T cells enriched from blood (not recorded which). The TCR comes from a woman aged 45-59 years who had recovered from COVID-19. The genes are TRBV28 and TRBJ1-4; D possibly corresponds to TRBD1 (5 bases). In DNA form, the CDR3 reads TGTGCCAGCAGTTTAAGCGGGGGTGGAGAAAAACTGTTTTTT. This codes for CASSLSGGGEKLFF.